The 28 T cell receptor beta chains below come from one sample, sequenced in a study of T cell responses to AZD1222 COVID-19 vaccine. Measured with immunoSEQ multiplex PCR; TCRdb has only the in-frame clones, and not every one. The table shows 30,000 to 35,000 clones, with approximately 86% occurring only once. Sequenced here: peripheral blood, sampled on day 0 of AZD1222 vaccination. These receptors came from an adult in good health.

The rearrangement uses TRBV2 and TRBJ2-5; D not certain. There are 13 residues in the CDR3. Trimming took 7 bases from V and 4 from J, leaving 13 bases between them. From germline, CDR1 is SNHLY and CDR2 FYNNEI. This chain's CDR3 is CASKERVRETQYF. CDR3 DNA sequence: TGTGCCAGCAAAGAAAGGGTACGAGAGACCCAGTACTTC.

The chain employs TRBV2 and TRBJ1-2; a possible D gene is TRBD1 (6 bases). The CDR3 runs to 13 residues. Germline CDR1 is SNHLY and CDR2 is FYNNEI. The V gene lost 6 bases and the J gene lost 3 bases, with 11 bases spanning the gap. The CDR3 DNA reads TGTGCCAGCAGAAAAGCAGGGGACTATGGCTACACCTTC. Amino acids: CASRKAGDYGYTF.

The chain couples TRBV18 to TRBJ1-4, with D maybe TRBD1 (6 bases). This CDR3 is built from 15 residues. Trimming removed 3 bases at V and 5 bases at J, with 13 bases between. The germline gives CDR1 KGHSH, CDR2 LQKENI. The CDR3 DNA reads as TGTGCCAGCTCACCCTCACAGGGTTACAATGAAAAACTGTTTTTT. Translating it yields CASSPSQGYNEKLFF. The full variable domain, its missing parts supplied by reference TRBV18 and TRBJ1-4, is NAGVMQNPRHLVRRRGQEARLRCSPMKGHSHVYWYRQLPEEGLKFMVYLQKENIIDESGMPKERFSAEFPKEGPSILRIQQVVRGDSAAYFCASSPSQGYNEKLFFGSGTQLSVL.

The genes are TRBV7-2 and TRBJ1-2, with D uncertain. In germline, CDR1 is SGHTA, CDR2 FQGNSA. V lost 3 bases and J lost 2, with 7 bases in between. The CDR3 is made up of 13 amino acids. The CDR3 is CASSLDWNYGYTF. In nucleotides, the CDR3 is TGTGCCAGCAGCTTGGACTGGAACTATGGCTACACCTTC.

This clone was counted once. This chain links TRBV11-2 with TRBJ2-7; 9 bases agree with TRBD2. The V gene end was trimmed by 5 bases and the J gene end by 4 bases; junction bases not matched to a gene: 12. Germline assignment: CDR1 SGHAT and CDR2 FQNNGV. There are 16 residues in the CDR3. This CDR3 reads CASSPPPASGKYEQYF. The CDR3 nucleotides read TGTGCCAGCAGCCCCCCGCCGGCTAGCGGGAAATACGAGCAGTACTTC.

This clone was recorded only once. The genes are TRBV29-1 and TRBJ2-7; D assignment may be TRBD1 or TRBD2 (6 bases each). The germline CDR1 and CDR2 sequences are SQVTM and ANQGSEA. V gave up 6 bases and J gave up 5 bases, with 17 bases separating them. The CDR3 runs to 13 residues. CDR3: CSVERGAGNEQYF. DNA for the CDR3: TGCAGCGTCGAAAGGGGGGCGGGGAACGAGCAGTACTTC.

This clone was observed a few times. The rearrangement links TRBV11-2 to TRBJ1-3; 7 positions agree with TRBD1. With V trimmed by 4 bases and J by 4 bases, 7 bases remained unmatched. Germline V gene sequence: CDR1 SGHAT, CDR2 FQNNGV. The CDR3 is 15 amino acids. CDR3: CASSSQGVPGNTIYF. The DNA of the CDR3 is TGTGCCAGCAGCTCGCAGGGGGTTCCGGGAAACACCATATATTTT.

This clone occurred once. This chain uses TRBV5-1 with TRBJ2-1; 14 bases agree with TRBD2. CDR3 size: 16 residues. Germline loops: CDR1 SGHRS, CDR2 YFSETQ. Trimming took 0 bases from V and 9 from J; bases not matched to a gene: 5. CDR3 loop: CASSLEGLAGVSEQFF. DNA for the CDR3: TGCGCCAGCAGCTTGGAGGGACTAGCGGGGGTTTCTGAGCAGTTCTTC.

V and J are TRBV28 and TRBJ1-4; a weak D match, TRBD1 (5 bases). CDR1 is MDHEN, CDR2 SYDVKM, per germline. The CDR3 sequence is 14 residues long. V was shortened by 10 bases and J by 6 bases, with 18 bases between the two germline ends. CDR3 sequence reads: CATSPQGIDEKLFF. The CDR3 DNA follows: TGTGCCACTTCGCCCCAGGGTATCGATGAAAAACTGTTTTTT.

This chain links TRBV5-6 with TRBJ2-1, with D unresolved. The germline V and J ends were trimmed by 0 bases and 6 bases, with 7 bases remaining between them. The germline CDR1 and CDR2 sequences are SGHDT and YYEEEE. The CDR3 loop spans 13 amino acids. The CDR3: CASSLDDGNEQFF. The CDR3 DNA follows: TGTGCCAGCAGCTTGGATGACGGCAATGAGCAGTTCTTC.

The rearrangement links TRBV27 to TRBJ1-2, with D perhaps matching TRBD1 (5 bases). Per germline, CDR1 MNHEY and CDR2 SMNVEV (reference sequence). The CDR3 consists of 13 residues. The ends were cut back, 4 bases at V and 2 bases at J, with 8 bases in the middle. CDR3 coding DNA: TGTGCCAGCAGTTCGACAGTAAACTATGGCTACACCTTC. This encodes CASSSTVNYGYTF.

The chain links TRBV28 to TRBJ1-4; TRBD1 might be the D (6 bases). CDR3 size: 16 residues. Germline CDR1 reads MDHEN; CDR2 reads SYDVKM. Trimming removed 8 bases at V and 4 bases at J, with 20 bases between. CDR3 protein: CASSSGEGGHNEKLFF. The CDR3 DNA sequence: TGTGCCAGCTCCTCTGGGGAGGGGGGGCATAATGAAAAACTGTTTTTT.

The chain joins TRBV9 to TRBJ2-3; 13 bases map to TRBD2. Germline CDR1 is SGDLS and CDR2 is YYNGEE. Germline trimming cut 0 bases from V and 6 bases from J; bases unmatched to any gene: 7. The CDR3 runs to 17 residues. This chain's CDR3 is CASSVVGLAGTADTQYF. CDR3 nucleotides: TGTGCCAGCAGCGTAGTGGGACTAGCGGGAACGGCGGATACGCAGTATTTT.

V usage is TRBV5-4 and J usage is TRBJ2-7, with D perhaps TRBD1 (6 bases). The CDR3 consists of 14 residues. Looked up from germline, CDR1 is SGHNT and CDR2 is YYREEE (reference sequence). Trimming removed 0 bases at V and 7 bases at J, with 14 bases between. CDR3 nucleotide sequence: TGTGCCAGCAGCTTGGCAAGCGGCCAGGGGGAGCAGTACTTC. Amino acids: CASSLASGQGEQYF.

The chain has TRBV9 and TRBJ1-5; D remains ambiguous. Germline V gives CDR1 SGDLS, CDR2 YYNGEE. This CDR3 contains 13 residues. The V end was cut by 4 bases, the J end by 7 bases, with 12 bases between. The CDR3 DNA reads as TGTGCCAGCAGCCCGGATTCGGGGCAGCCCCAGCATTTT. Translated, it gives CASSPDSGQPQHF.

The sample holds a few counts of this clone. This chain links TRBV7-9 with TRBJ2-7, with 7 bases matching TRBD1. After removal of 5 bases from V and 2 bases from J, the junction contained 12 bases not matched to a gene. This CDR3 has 16 amino acids. CDR1 and CDR2 (germline): SEHNR, FQNEAQ (reference sequence). The CDR3 DNA reads TGTGCCAGCAGCCCCCACAGGGGTGGCGGCACCTACGAGCAGTACTTC. Translation: CASSPHRGGGTYEQYF.

The V gene is TRBV28, the J gene TRBJ1-5, with D maybe TRBD1 (5 bases). This CDR3 is built from 14 residues. Trimming left V 1 base short and J 5 bases short, with 9 bases between. Germline CDR1 reads MDHEN; CDR2 reads SYDVKM. The CDR3: CASSLYPGDQPQHF. CDR3 DNA: TGTGCCAGCAGTTTATATCCGGGGGATCAGCCCCAGCATTTT.

The chain uses TRBV15 and TRBJ2-5; D remains unclear. This CDR3 has 14 amino acids. Per the germline V gene, CDR1 is LNHNV and CDR2 is YYDKDF (reference sequence). V gave up 0 bases and J gave up 5 bases, with 10 bases separating them. CDR3 protein: CATSRDGPPETQYF. The CDR3 nucleotides are TGTGCCACCAGCAGAGACGGACCTCCGGAGACCCAGTACTTC.

This chain connects TRBV6-2 or TRBV6-3 to TRBJ2-7, with D perhaps TRBD1 (5 bases). Germline V gene sequence: CDR1 MNHEY, CDR2 SVGEGT. This CDR3 is built from 14 residues. Deletions cut 4 bases from V and 4 bases from J, with 14 bases between. The CDR3 reads CASSSPPTGYEQYF. CDR3 nucleotides: TGTGCCAGCAGTTCCCCCCCTACAGGTTACGAGCAGTACTTC.

The chain employs TRBV4-1 and TRBJ1-4, with 8 bases fitting TRBD1. CDR3 length: 15 amino acids. V dropped 3 bases and J dropped 3; count of bases not matched to a gene: 3. CDR1 MGHRA and CDR2 YSYEKL come from the germline V gene. DNA for the CDR3: TGCGCCAGCAGCCACCTGACAGGGGCTAATGAAAAACTGTTTTTT. This encodes CASSHLTGANEKLFF.

CDR3 region: CAALTGTRSEDTQYF. The CDR3 DNA sequence: TGTGCCGCCCTTACCGGGACTAGGTCAGAAGATACGCAGTATTTT. The chain has TRBV6-5 and TRBJ2-3; TRBD2 aligns across 8 bases. Germline CDR1 reads MNHEY; CDR2 reads SVGAGI. With 11 bases clipped from V and 5 bases from J, the junction kept 15 bases outside the gene matches. This CDR3 has 15 residues.

The V gene is TRBV9, the J gene TRBJ2-1; 9 bases are shared with TRBD2. Germline trimming cut 3 bases from V and 4 bases from J; bases unmatched to any gene: 17. The CDR3 totals 19 residues. Looked up from germline, CDR1 is SGDLS and CDR2 is YYNGEE. The CDR3: CASSAWQKRGVFNYNEQFF. CDR3 in DNA: TGTGCCAGCAGCGCCTGGCAGAAGCGGGGGGTCTTTAATTACAATGAGCAGTTCTTC.

The rearrangement joins TRBV7-3 to TRBJ2-1, with TRBD2 matching 8 bases. Germline values: CDR1 SGHTA, CDR2 FQGTGA. The CDR3 is made up of 15 amino acids. V was pared by 4 bases and J by 6 bases, with 8 bases of the junction left unmatched. This CDR3 reads CASSSLAGLGNEQFF. CDR3 DNA: TGTGCCAGCAGCTCACTTGCGGGACTAGGCAATGAGCAGTTCTTC. Looking up the rest from reference TRBV7-3 and TRBJ2-1 gives the full variable domain: GAGVSQTPSNKVTEKGKYVELRCDPISGHTALYWYRQSLGQGPEFLIYFQGTGAADDSGLPNDRFFAVRPEGSVSTLKIQRTERGDSAVYLCASSSLAGLGNEQFFGPGTRLTVL.

This clone was found a few times. The chain links TRBV9 to TRBJ2-2, with D possibly being TRBD1 (5 bases). There are 15 residues in the CDR3. CDR1 and CDR2 from the germline V gene are SGDLS and YYNGEE. The ends were cut back, 2 bases at V and 0 bases at J, with 8 bases in the middle. CDR3 in amino acids: CASSVGPSNTGELFF. CDR3 nucleotides: TGTGCCAGCAGCGTGGGGCCTTCGAACACCGGGGAGCTGTTTTTT.

The gene calls are TRBV7-9 and TRBJ2-5, with a possible D match to TRBD1 (6 bases). Germline V lookup: CDR1 SEHNR, CDR2 FQNEAQ (reference sequence). V dropped 1 base and J dropped 2 bases, with 8 bases sitting between them. The CDR3 runs to 14 residues. DNA for the CDR3: TGTGCCAGCAGCTTAGGACAGGCGCAAGAGACCCAGTACTTC. Translation: CASSLGQAQETQYF.

For the CDR3, the DNA is TGTGCCAGCAGTGCGGACAGGAACACTGAAGCTTTCTTT. It encodes CASSADRNTEAFF. The genes are TRBV5-4 and TRBJ1-1; D is possibly TRBD1 (6 bases). In germline, CDR1 is SGHNT, CDR2 YYREEE (reference sequence). V was clipped by 5 bases and J by 1 base, with 9 bases between them. The CDR3 extends over 13 amino acids.

This chain joins TRBV28 and TRBJ1-5; TRBD1 matches 7 bases. Per germline, CDR1 MDHEN and CDR2 SYDVKM. CDR3 length: 14 residues. After removal of 7 bases from V and 4 bases from J, the junction contained 7 bases not matched to a gene. This chain's CDR3 is CASTPGTANQPQHF. DNA for the CDR3: TGTGCCAGCACCCCTGGGACAGCAAATCAGCCCCAGCATTTT.

The genes are TRBV5-1 and TRBJ2-1; 9 bases map to TRBD2. The CDR3 runs 15 residues. Germline V gene lookup returns CDR1 SGHRS and CDR2 YFSETQ. Trimming took 0 bases from V and 4 from J; bases not matched to a gene: 2. Here the CDR3 reads CASSLGLAVYNEQFF. CDR3 coding DNA: TGCGCCAGCAGCTTGGGACTAGCGGTTTACAATGAGCAGTTCTTC. The complete variable domain, with remaining parts taken from reference TRBV5-1 and TRBJ2-1, reads KAGVTQTPRYLIKTRGQQVTLSCSPISGHRSVSWYQQTPGQGLQFLFEYFSETQRNKGNFPGRFSGRQFSNSRSEMNVSTLELGDSALYLCASSLGLAVYNEQFFGPGTRLTVL.